This T cell receptor (beta chain) comes out of a study of regulatory T cells in long-lasting Graves disease. In regard to this clonotype: The antigen is unknown.

Arm-PCR with iRepertoire HTBI primers amplified the CDR3 regions for these TCR beta libraries. Per the original data handling: Gene usage covered around 62 TRBV and 13 to 15 TRBJ segments. TCRdb passed the multiplex PCR reads through MiXCR, listing each CDR3 protein once. The V and J calls reflect TCRdb's pipeline rather than the authors' work. The table records hundreds of thousands of distinct CDR3 sequences, about a sixth of them present only once. The J segment lost 6 bases and the V segment lost 5 bases, leaving 4 bases of the junction unmatched. This CDR3 has 12 amino acids. Germline-derived CDR1 and CDR2 are DFQATT and SNEGSKA (reference sequence). Findings and limits, study-wide: Lower TCR diversity characterized persistent Graves' patients relative to newly diagnosed patients. The sample size was small, and this may have reduced accuracy.

Sample time point: newly diagnosed GD, antithyroid drugs for less than 3 months. PBMCs provided the RNA from which the TCR library was made. These data were likewise used in another study, on T cells in Graves' hyperthyroidism and ophthalmopathy. As that study records: Blood also showed most of the thyroid clonotypes that were expanded above 0.001.

The source of this sequence is a man between 35 and 55 years old with Graves disease. The rearrangement links TRBV20-1 to TRBJ1-1; 9 bases line up with TRBD1. The source was peripheral blood mononuclear cells (PBMCs), collected at new diagnosis, from a patient treated with antithyroid drugs. The CDR3 region has the DNA TGCAGTGCTTCAAACAGGGGGCCTGAAGCTTTCTTT. Translated, it gives CSASNRGPEAFF.